The rows below give T cell receptor beta chains drawn from one sample of a study of T-cell reconstitution after alpha-beta-depleted transplantation in children. TCRdb called the PCR reads again in MiXCR, with one record for every CDR3 protein. The data show some 530,000 distinct CDR3 sequences, roughly an eighth seen once. Sample: PBMCs from the stem cell graft donor, taken from the stem cell graft. These receptors originate from a human donor who donated a stem cell graft to a child with combined immunodeficiency. The CDR3 runs from the conserved cysteine through the conserved F or W. The order of the fields is D gene, J gene, V gene, clone size, CDR3 DNA, CDR3 protein. D genes are given only for firm matches. The listing skips clone size in some rows; elsewhere it reads once, few, many or a size class.

d_call: TRBD1; j_call: TRBJ2-1; v_call: TRBV7-9; clone_size: -; cdr3_nt: TGTGCCAGCAGCGACAGACAGGGGGACAATGAGCAGTTCTTC; cdr3_aa: CASSDRQGDNEQFF
d_call: TRBD1; j_call: TRBJ2-2; v_call: TRBV10-3; clone_size: -; cdr3_nt: TGTGCCATCAGACAGGGGGCGGTTACCGGGGAGCTGTTTTTT; cdr3_aa: CAIRQGAVTGELFF
d_call: -; j_call: TRBJ2-7; v_call: TRBV12-3/TRBV12-4; clone_size: few; cdr3_nt: TGTGCCAGCAGTTTAGTACTCAACGGGCCAGAGGCAAAGCAGTACTTC; cdr3_aa: CASSLVLNGPEAKQYF
d_call: -; j_call: TRBJ1-5; v_call: TRBV7-8; clone_size: few; cdr3_nt: TGTGCCAGCAGCTTATTTAGCGAGGTGTATCAGCCCCAGCATTTT; cdr3_aa: CASSLFSEVYQPQHF
d_call: -; j_call: TRBJ2-1; v_call: TRBV18; clone_size: few; cdr3_nt: TGTGCCAGCTCACCAATGACTCCGAGCTCCTACAATGAGCAGTTCTTC; cdr3_aa: CASSPMTPSSYNEQFF
d_call: TRBD2; j_call: TRBJ2-1; v_call: TRBV12-3/TRBV12-4; clone_size: -; cdr3_nt: TGTGCCAGCAGTTTCAAAGCCGGGGGGAGCTCCTACAATGAGCAGTTCTTC; cdr3_aa: CASSFKAGGSSYNEQFF
d_call: -; j_call: TRBJ1-2; v_call: TRBV12-3/TRBV12-4; clone_size: few; cdr3_nt: TGTGCCAGCAGTTTTAGACTGGGCTATGGCTACACCTTC; cdr3_aa: CASSFRLGYGYTF
d_call: -; j_call: TRBJ2-4; v_call: TRBV5-1; clone_size: few; cdr3_nt: TGCGCCAGCAGCTTGAGTACGGGCCCGTCGGCCAAAAACATTCAGTACTTC; cdr3_aa: CASSLSTGPSAKNIQYF
d_call: -; j_call: TRBJ2-3; v_call: TRBV14; clone_size: few; cdr3_nt: TGTGCCAGCAGCCCCCGGGTGGGACGCTACACAGATACGCAGTATTTT; cdr3_aa: CASSPRVGRYTDTQYF
d_call: -; j_call: TRBJ2-1; v_call: TRBV24-1; clone_size: -; cdr3_nt: TGTGCCACCAGTGATTTATTTGGAGGGACCAATGAGCAGTTCTTC; cdr3_aa: CATSDLFGGTNEQFF
d_call: TRBD1; j_call: TRBJ1-1; v_call: TRBV20-1; clone_size: many; cdr3_nt: TGCAGTGCGAGTACAGGGGGAGGTACTGAAGCTTTCTTT; cdr3_aa: CSASTGGGTEAFF
d_call: TRBD1; j_call: TRBJ1-1; v_call: TRBV12-3/TRBV12-4; clone_size: -; cdr3_nt: TGTGCCAGCAGTCCTTGGGACAGACTACCTCAAGCTTTCTTT; cdr3_aa: CASSPWDRLPQAFF
d_call: -; j_call: TRBJ1-1; v_call: TRBV29-1; clone_size: many; cdr3_nt: TGCAGCGTTGACTTGGGCAGAATGAACACTGAAGCTTTCTTT; cdr3_aa: CSVDLGRMNTEAFF
d_call: -; j_call: TRBJ2-3; v_call: TRBV30; clone_size: -; cdr3_nt: TGTGCCGGAGATAAGGCTAGCACAGATACGCAGTATTTT; cdr3_aa: CAGDKASTDTQYF
d_call: -; j_call: TRBJ2-4; v_call: TRBV7-2; clone_size: many; cdr3_nt: TGTGCCAGCAGCCCCGCCTACTCCCAGGGAGTTCAGTACTTC; cdr3_aa: CASSPAYSQGVQYF
d_call: TRBD1; j_call: TRBJ1-1; v_call: TRBV6-1; clone_size: -; cdr3_nt: TGTGCCAGCAGACACAGGGGAAAGTTCACTGAAGCTTTCTTT; cdr3_aa: CASRHRGKFTEAFF
d_call: -; j_call: TRBJ1-6; v_call: TRBV6-5; clone_size: many; cdr3_nt: TGTGCCAGCAGTTACGGAACAGGGAAACTTTCACCCCTCCACTTT; cdr3_aa: CASSYGTGKLSPLHF
d_call: -; j_call: TRBJ2-1; v_call: TRBV7-2; clone_size: many; cdr3_nt: TGTGCCAGCAGCTTAGGGTCCGGGAGCGGCATCAATGAGCAGTTCTTC; cdr3_aa: CASSLGSGSGINEQFF
d_call: TRBD1; j_call: TRBJ1-1; v_call: TRBV7-9; clone_size: few; cdr3_nt: TGTGCCAGCAGCTTAGCCATTCAGGGGGAGAACACTGAAGCTTTCTTT; cdr3_aa: CASSLAIQGENTEAFF
d_call: -; j_call: TRBJ2-3; v_call: TRBV18; clone_size: few; cdr3_nt: TGTGCCAGCTCACCACCCAGCTACACAGATACGCAGTATTTT; cdr3_aa: CASSPPSYTDTQYF